These 8 T cell receptor beta chains were all obtained from the same sample, sequenced in a study of regulatory T cells in long-lasting Graves disease (dated by TCRdb to the early 2020s). The intended sense of this specimen's time point label: persistent/refractory GD, antithyroid drugs over 5 years with positive TRAb. RNA was extracted from PBMCs in TRIzol for both TCR sequencing and RNA sequencing. The library was made by multiplex PCR. Sequenced using an Illumina HiSeq 4000. CDR3 regions were amplified by Arm-PCR with iRepertoire HTBI primers to construct TCR beta libraries. Through fastp at Q25 and MiXCR, TCRdb rebuilt clones from the public reads, retaining in-frame beta chains. Records with the same CDR3 protein are collapsed into one entry carrying the most frequent genes and DNA. This sample gives a few hundred thousand distinct CDR3 sequences in total; roughly 24% of them show up just once. The ten largest clones take up around a quarter of the sample.

Sequences were derived from peripheral blood mononuclear cells (PBMCs), sampled when the disease was refractory, from a patient treated with antithyroid drugs. These receptors came from a middle-aged woman with Graves disease. Donor details come from another sample of the same person, matched by shared clones.

A few counts support this clonotype. The rearrangement joins TRBV6-2 or TRBV6-3 to TRBJ1-5, with D perhaps matching TRBD1 (5 bases). V dropped 8 bases and J dropped 5 bases, with 10 bases sitting between them. This CDR3 region has 12 residues. The germline gives CDR1 MNHEY, CDR2 SVGEGT. CDR3 coding DNA: TGTGCCAGCGCGCAGGGCGATCAGCCCCAGCATTTT. Its protein product is CASAQGDQPQHF.

The chain couples TRBV27 to TRBJ1-2; D perhaps matches TRBD1 (5 bases). The germline V and J ends were trimmed by 2 bases and 5 bases, with 15 bases remaining between them. Germline V gene data show CDR1 as MNHEY and CDR2 as SMNVEV (reference sequence). The CDR3 loop spans 15 amino acids. Written as DNA, the CDR3 is TGTGCCAGCAGTTTAAGGTCCGGGGCCACATATGGCTACACCTTC. Translating gives CASSLRSGATYGYTF.

A single count supports this clonotype. CDR3 residues: CASSLSDSGRIEQFF. CDR3 coding DNA: TGTGCCAGCAGTTTATCGGATAGCGGGAGGATTGAGCAGTTCTTC. V gene TRBV28 combines with J gene TRBJ2-1; 10 bases align to TRBD2. The V and J ends lost 1 base and 9 bases, in that order; junction bases with no gene match: 6. The CDR3 is made up of 15 amino acids. Per the germline V gene, CDR1 is MDHEN and CDR2 is SYDVKM.

V usage is TRBV7-9 and J usage is TRBJ2-7, with D possibly being TRBD1 (5 bases). The CDR3 covers 13 residues. V was cut by 2 bases and J by 6 bases, with 11 bases left in between. The germline V gene encodes CDR1 SEHNR and CDR2 FQNEAQ (reference sequence). This CDR3 is CASSLTTVTEQYF. In nucleotides, the CDR3 is TGTGCCAGCAGCTTAACGACAGTCACCGAGCAGTACTTC.

This chain joins TRBV27 and TRBJ1-6; D is unresolved. Trimming shortened V by 6 bases and J by 1 base, and 16 bases separated the two germline ends. Germline V lookup: CDR1 MNHEY, CDR2 SMNVEV (reference sequence). This CDR3 has 17 amino acids. The CDR3 reads CASSLWASVSYNSPLHF. In nucleotides, the CDR3 is TGTGCCAGCAGCCTATGGGCCAGCGTTTCCTATAATTCACCCCTCCACTTT.

This chain connects TRBV6-6 to TRBJ2-3, with D perhaps TRBD1 or TRBD2 (5 bases each). Germline V CDR1 and CDR2: MNHNY, SVGAGI (reference sequence). V was clipped by 0 bases and J by 0 bases, with 13 bases between them. The CDR3 contains 17 residues. CDR3 amino acids: CASSYSSVGPSTDTQYF. The CDR3 DNA sequence: TGTGCCAGCAGTTACTCGAGCGTGGGACCTAGCACAGATACGCAGTATTTT.

This chain uses TRBV11-2 with TRBJ2-1; 9 positions match TRBD2. Germline lookup yields CDR1 SGHAT and CDR2 FQNNGV. The CDR3 length is 17 residues. V gave up 0 bases and J gave up 7 bases; unmatched junction bases: 10. The CDR3 DNA sequence: TGTGCCAGCAGCTTAGATCCCTCTGGCGGGAGGGGTAATGAGCAGTTCTTC. Translating gives CASSLDPSGGRGNEQFF.

The sample holds a few counts of this clonotype. The rearrangement joins TRBV20-1 to TRBJ2-7; 8 bases fit TRBD1. Unmatched junction bases numbered 4, after V lost 6 bases and J lost 0 bases. Germline V gene data show CDR1 as DFQATT and CDR2 as SNEGSKA (reference sequence). CDR3 length: 13 residues. In nucleotides, the CDR3 is TGCAGTGCCAGGGGGCACTTCTCCTACGAGCAGTACTTC. Protein product: CSARGHFSYEQYF.